This is a list of T cell receptor beta chains from one sample in a study of shared clonotypes between healthy human individuals. The data were produced by immunoSEQ multiplex PCR, yet TCRdb's version contains in-frame clones alone and is incomplete. The sample has just under 350,000 clones; about 73% are singletons. The sequencing sample was made of memory CD4+ T cells sorted from blood. These receptors all come from a man aged 25 to 40 in good health. Both conserved end residues are part of each CDR3. A D gene is named only where the DNA matches it firmly. Clone size is not always given. Where it is, it says once, few, many or a class for expanded clones.

>TRBJ2-7|NA|TRBV11-2|NA|15
TGTGCCAGCAGCTTTTCACAGGGAGCTTGGTACGAGCAGTACTTC
CASSFSQGAWYEQYF
>TRBJ1-5|NA|TRBV28|TRBD1|15
TGTGCCAGCAGTTTAGGGGACAGGGATAATCAGCCCCAGCATTTT
CASSLGDRDNQPQHF
>TRBJ2-5|NA|TRBV18|TRBD2|17
TGTGCCAGCTCACCACGTCTAGCGGCGGGGCAAGGAGAGACCCAGTACTTC
CASSPRLAAGQGETQYF
>TRBJ2-7|NA|TRBV6-5|TRBD1|15
TGTGCCAGCTGTCCGGGACAGGGGGGATTGTACGAGCAGTACTTC
CASCPGQGGLYEQYF
>TRBJ2-1|NA|TRBV6-6|NA|15
NA
CASSYFGALRDEQFF
>TRBJ2-5|NA|TRBV2|NA|12
TGTGCCAGCACTTACAGTCAAGAGACCCAGTACTTC
CASTYSQETQYF
>TRBJ2-1|few|TRBV9|TRBD2|15
TGTGCCAGCAGCCGACTAGCGGACGTACTCGATGAGCAGTTCTTC
CASSRLADVLDEQFF
>TRBJ2-3|NA|TRBV10-2|NA|13
TGCGCCAGCAGTGTTAAAAATGGAGATACGCAGTATTTT
CASSVKNGDTQYF
>TRBJ1-5|NA|TRBV12-5|NA|12
TGTGCTAGTGGTTTGGGGAATCAGCCCCAGCATTTT
CASGLGNQPQHF
>TRBJ2-2|NA|TRBV4-3|TRBD2|14
TGCGCCAGCAGCCAAGTCGGGGGGACCGGGGAGCTGTTTTTT
CASSQVGGTGELFF
>TRBJ2-2|NA|TRBV5-1|NA|15
TGCGCCAGCAGTAGGGACATAACGAACACCGGGGAGCTGTTTTTT
CASSRDITNTGELFF
>TRBJ2-3|NA|TRBV9|NA|15
TGTGCCAGCAGCGTAGACCTAGCGTCGCGTGGTACGCAGTATTTT
CASSVDLASRGTQYF
>TRBJ1-2|many|TRBV29-1|TRBD1|10
TGCAGCGTTTGGGACAGGGGTTACACCTTC
CSVWDRGYTF
>TRBJ2-3|few|TRBV29-1|TRBD1|14
TGCAGCTCGACCGGGACAGGGGTTGGAGATACGCAGTATTTT
CSSTGTGVGDTQYF
>TRBJ2-5|NA|TRBV12-5|TRBD2|17
TGTGCTAGTGGTTTGTATGGGGAGGCGGGAGCGACCGAGACCCAGTACTTC
CASGLYGEAGATETQYF
>TRBJ2-1|NA|TRBV19|TRBD1|14
TGTGCCAGTAGCCCCAGGGGGCGACGGGGTGAGCAGTTCTTC
CASSPRGRRGEQFF
>TRBJ2-1|NA|TRBV7-8|NA|15
TGTGCCAGCAGCTTAGCGAGGGATAGATACAATGAGCAGTTCTTC
CASSLARDRYNEQFF
>TRBJ2-6|once|TRBV15|NA|16
TGTGCCACCAGCAGACAGACTTTGTCTGGGGCCAACGTCCTGACTTTC
CATSRQTLSGANVLTF
>TRBJ2-7|few|TRBV5-4|TRBD1|15
TGTGCCAGCAGCTTGGCCGAGACAGGGGTCCACGAGCAGTACTTC
CASSLAETGVHEQYF
>TRBJ2-1|NA|TRBV2|TRBD2|21
TGTGCCAGCAAAGGGATAGGGGCTAGCGGACCTCCGGCGGGCTCCTACAATGAGCAGTTCTTC
CASKGIGASGPPAGSYNEQFF
>TRBJ2-2|NA|TRBV7-8|NA|15
TGTGCCAGCAGCGGACAGTTGGGTGGTCGGTGGGAGCTGTTTTTT
CASSGQLGGRWELFF
>TRBJ2-2|once|TRBV2|TRBD2|16
TGTGCCAGCAGTGAACTAGCGGCAGCGAACACCGGGGAGCTGTTTTTT
CASSELAAANTGELFF